This T cell receptor (beta chain) derives from a study of blood T cell repertoires in COVID-19. Study background: From the United States, Italy and Spain came samples of acute and convalescent COVID-19. PBMCs, B-cell-depleted T cells, or T cells provided the cDNA or gDNA that made up the material.

The CDR3 spans 15 residues. The method was immunoSEQ multiplex PCR; TCRdb's version includes in-frame clones alone and lacks a portion of them. Of 150,000 to 200,000 clones listed, 80% to 90% are singletons. The source is a man aged 50 or older with active or convalescent COVID-19. The chain couples TRBV21-1 to TRBJ1-6. TRBV21-1 is a pseudogene. Sequenced material: peripheral blood. Written as DNA, the CDR3 is TGTGCCAGCAGTAAAGAGTCCGGGTATAATTCACCCCTCCACTTT. It is translated as CASSKESGYNSPLHF.